What follows is one TCR beta chain and its context. Its antigen is unknown. The sample holds no much larger clone one base away, and base qualities are not on file. This sample was included in a study of T cell changes during pregnancy in multiple sclerosis (dated 2019 in TCRdb). Study-wide context: The study looked at changes in the T cell repertoire across pregnancy in women with multiple sclerosis.

Compared with germline, V lacks 6 bases and J lacks 2 bases; bases without a gene match: 2. Taken from the germline V gene, the CDR1 and CDR2 loops are SNHLY and FYNNEI. Taken from cysteine to phenylalanine, the CDR3 has 14 residues. Left in the record is the CDR3 DNA by itself, 42 bases read in frame from the first base. The protocol used for the library was the immunoSEQ multiplex PCR assay. TCRdb took this table from immuneACCESS and kept in-frame rearrangements with V and J called. Such tables lack part of the clones; where checked against another copy, unresolved V genes explain under half of the gap, and the rest is unexplained. The sample contains some 77,000 clones, about 92% of them found a single time. Together, the top ten hold roughly 0.21% of the sample.

This receptor chain uses TRBV2 and TRBJ2-1; TRBD2 fits 9 bases in the junction. Sample: CD4+ T cells from peripheral blood mononuclear cells, taken before pregnancy. The receptor's source is a female donor with multiple sclerosis, enrolled in a pregnancy study. The DNA reads TGTGCCAGCAGGGCGGGGGGGGCCTACAATGAGCAGTTCTTC. It specifies CASRAGGAYNEQFF. The full variable domain, with segments outside the CDR3 supplied by the reference TRBV2 and TRBJ2-1 proteins, appears as EPEVTQTPSHQVTQMGQEVILRCVPISNHLYFYWYRQILGQKVEFLVSFYNNEISEKSEIFDDQFSVERPDGSNFTLKIRSTKLEDSAMYFCASRAGGAYNEQFFGPGTRLTVL.